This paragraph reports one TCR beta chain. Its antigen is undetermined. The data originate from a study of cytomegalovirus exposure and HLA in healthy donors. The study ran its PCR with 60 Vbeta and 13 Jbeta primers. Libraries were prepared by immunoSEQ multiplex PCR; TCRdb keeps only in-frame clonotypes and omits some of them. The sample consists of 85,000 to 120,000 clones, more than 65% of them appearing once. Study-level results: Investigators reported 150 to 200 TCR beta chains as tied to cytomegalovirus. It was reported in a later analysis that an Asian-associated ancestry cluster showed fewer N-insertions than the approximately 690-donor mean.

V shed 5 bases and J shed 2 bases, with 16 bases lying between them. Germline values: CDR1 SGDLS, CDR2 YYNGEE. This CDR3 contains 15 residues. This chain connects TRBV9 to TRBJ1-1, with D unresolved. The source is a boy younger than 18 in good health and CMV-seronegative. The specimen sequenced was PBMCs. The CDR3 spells CASSSQADSNTEAFF. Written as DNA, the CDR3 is TGTGCCAGCAGTTCCCAGGCGGACTCTAACACTGAAGCTTTCTTT.